There are a few counts of the clone carrying this T cell receptor (beta chain). Its target is not known. A second PCR of roughly 6 to 12 cycles used a sample-barcoded 5' primer and a J-beta primer mix. Using its own MiXCR run on the 5' RACE reads, TCRdb lists one record per CDR3 protein. The sample holds about 1.7 million distinct CDR3 sequences; 28% are singletons and the top ten take roughly 8.2%. In germline, CDR1 is MNHEY, CDR2 SMNVEV (reference sequence). This CDR3 is 16 amino acids long. The V and J ends lost 5 bases and 4 bases, in that order; junction bases with no gene match: 10. The data were taken from a study of blood T cells in healthy people across ages. The study drew donors from healthy Caucasian individuals in Russia aged roughly 6 to 90. The total RNA that was extracted per sample amounted to at least 6 micrograms. General study findings and limits: Per-million-T-cell TCR beta diversity fell roughly linearly with age. Naive CD4+ cell counts and diversity both ran higher in long-lived than in aged donors.

The chain couples TRBV27 to TRBJ2-1; TRBD1 matches at 8 bases. Sequenced input: blood. The clonotype originates from a woman in her 30s in good health. CDR3 DNA sequence: TGTGCCAGCAGTCTAAGGTCCGGGACAGGATACAATGAGCAGTTCTTC. Translated, it gives CASSLRSGTGYNEQFF.